This TCR beta chain is drawn from a study of cytomegalovirus exposure and HLA in healthy donors. Study results and limitations: Several V segments, TRBV6-2 and TRBV6-3 among them, could not be told apart and were dropped.

The PCR had 60 Vbeta and 13 Jbeta primers. Method: immunoSEQ multiplex PCR; TCRdb's copy keeps in-frame clones and lacks some. The sample lists around 200,000 clones, 75% to 85% seen once, with roughly 0.8% in the top ten. V dropped 3 bases and J dropped 7 bases, with 7 bases sitting between them. The CDR3 loop spans 12 amino acids. Germline V gene data show CDR1 as MDHEN and CDR2 as SYDVKM. Regarding this clone: Its target is unknown.

The sequenced material came from PBMCs. The clonotype originates from a woman between 18 and 29 years old in good health and CMV-seronegative. This chain connects TRBV28 to TRBJ1-3; tentative D call: TRBD1 (5 bases). CDR3 nucleotide sequence: TGTGCCAGCAGTTTTGCAGGGAACACCATATATTTT. Its protein product is CASSFAGNTIYF.